This entry lists 20 T cell receptor beta chains sequenced from one sample in a study of CD8 T cells in ankylosing spondylitis. Study outcomes and limitations: There was a TCR beta motif, made of several highly homologous variants, that appeared characteristic of ankylosing spondylitis blood.

Their recognized antigens are unknown. TCRdb ran MiXCR on the 5' RACE reads and lists one entry per CDR3 protein. The data hold around 130,000 distinct CDR3 sequences, with roughly 18% observed a single time. Sequenced material: blood, either unsorted or a sorted T cell fraction (not recorded which). Every receptor here comes from a male donor with ankylosing spondylitis.

This chain joins TRBV20-1 and TRBJ2-7, with D possibly being TRBD2 (5 bases). Germline V gene sequence: CDR1 DFQATT, CDR2 SNEGSKA (reference sequence). The CDR3 spans 15 residues. V lost 6 bases and J 0 bases, leaving 18 bases between the germline ends. As DNA, the CDR3 is TGCAGTGCGTCGGGGAGCGGACTCGACTCCTACGAGCAGTACTTC. Translating gives CSASGSGLDSYEQYF.

The chain links TRBV9 to TRBJ1-3; D might be TRBD1 (5 bases). V lost 0 bases to trimming and J lost 0 bases, with 16 bases between them. In germline, CDR1 is SGDLS, CDR2 YYNGEE. CDR3 length: 18 amino acids. The CDR3 protein is CASSVEEEGPYSGNTIYF. CDR3 sequence (DNA): TGTGCCAGCAGCGTAGAGGAGGAGGGGCCTTACTCTGGAAACACCATATATTTT.

In this sample, this clonotype turned up once. V and J are TRBV5-5 and TRBJ2-1; D is perhaps TRBD1 (7 bases). Looked up from germline, CDR1 is SGHKS and CDR2 is YYEKEE (reference sequence). The CDR3 is 15 residues long. V was clipped by 4 bases and J by 4 bases, with 15 bases between them. CDR3 in DNA: TGTGCCAGCAGCACGGGGGACAGAGATTACAATGAGCAGTTCTTC. It specifies CASSTGDRDYNEQFF. The full variable domain, with the rest looked up from reference TRBV5-5 and TRBJ2-1, is DAGVTQSPTHLIKTRGQQVTLRCSPISGHKSVSWYQQVLGQGPQFIFQYYEKEERGRGNFPDRFSARQFPNYSSELNVNALLLGDSALYLCASSTGDRDYNEQFFGPGTRLTVL.

The chain links TRBV7-9 to TRBJ2-5; D is possibly TRBD1 (6 bases). The CDR3 runs to 15 residues. In germline, CDR1 is SEHNR, CDR2 FQNEAQ (reference sequence). V was cut by 5 bases and J by 0 bases, with 13 bases left in between. CDR3 sequence: CASSPRQADQETQYF. The CDR3 DNA follows: TGTGCCAGCAGCCCACGACAGGCCGACCAAGAGACCCAGTACTTC.

In its sample, this clonotype was seen a few times. The chain has TRBV7-3 and TRBJ2-2; D gene unclear. In germline, CDR1 is SGHTA, CDR2 FQGTGA. This CDR3 contains 12 residues. Deletions cut 6 bases from V and 5 bases from J, with 7 bases between. CDR3 sequence: CASRLGTGELFF. The CDR3 DNA follows: TGTGCCAGCAGATTAGGGACCGGGGAGCTGTTTTTT.

This clonotype was seen a few times. This chain's CDR3 is CASGRTGQGPEAFF. The CDR3 DNA is TGCGCCAGCGGCCGGACAGGGCAGGGTCCTGAAGCTTTCTTT. The V call is TRBV4-1, the J call TRBJ1-1; TRBD1 matches at 8 bases. J lost 6 bases, V lost 8 bases, and 11 bases had no gene match. The CDR3 sequence is 14 residues long. Germline CDR1 MGHRA, CDR2 YSYEKL.

This clonotype occurred a few times. This chain joins TRBV6-1 and TRBJ2-3; D not resolved. V lost 7 bases to trimming and J lost 7 bases, with 24 bases between them. Germline V lookup: CDR1 MNHNS, CDR2 SASEGT. The length of the CDR3 is 16 residues. As DNA, the CDR3 is TGTGCCAGCACGGACCTTCCACATCTTCCATGGAATACGCAGTATTTT. This sequence encodes CASTDLPHLPWNTQYF.

In this sample, this clonotype turned up a few times. The V and J genes are TRBV24-1 and TRBJ2-7, with D perhaps being TRBD1 or TRBD2 (5 bases each). There are 16 residues in the CDR3. V gave up 7 bases and J gave up 5 bases, with 23 bases separating them. Germline V gene data show CDR1 as KGHDR and CDR2 as SFDVKD. The CDR3 nucleotides are TGTGCCACCAGCGGGCAGGGCACAAAGGGAGCCCACGAGCAGTACTTC. Translated: CATSGQGTKGAHEQYF.

The sample holds a few counts of this clonotype. This chain links TRBV7-8 with TRBJ2-7; 9 nucleotides line up with TRBD1. Per the germline V gene, CDR1 is SGHVS and CDR2 is FQNEAQ. J gave up 3 bases and V 4 bases, and 7 bases lay outside the gene matches. The CDR3 loop spans 15 amino acids. CDR3 sequence reads: CASSSGQGRGYEQYF. The CDR3 region has the DNA TGTGCCAGCAGCTCCGGACAGGGGCGAGGCTACGAGCAGTACTTC. Full variable domain (outside the CDR3, taken from reference TRBV7-8 and TRBJ2-7): GAGVSQSPRYKVAKRGQDVALRCDPISGHVSLFWYQQALGQGPEFLTYFQNEAQLDKSGLPSDRFFAERPEGSVSTLKIQRTQQEDSAVYLCASSSGQGRGYEQYFGPGTRLTVT.

A remark on this clonotype: A read error may be the cause here, since a much bigger clone is one base away. This chain links TRBV4-1 with TRBJ2-1, with TRBD2 matching over 7 bases. Per the germline V gene, CDR1 is MGHRA and CDR2 is YSYEKL. This CDR3 has 17 residues. Here the CDR3 DNA reads TGCGCCAGCAGCTCAGGGTTTGCGGGAGTAGGATTGAATGAGCGGTTCTTC. As protein: CASSSGFAGVGLNERFF.

This chain links TRBV5-1 with TRBJ2-1, with D possibly being TRBD1 or TRBD2 (5 bases each). This CDR3 region has 13 residues. Germline V gives CDR1 SGHRS, CDR2 YFSETQ. The germline V and J ends were trimmed by 0 bases and 7 bases, with 8 bases remaining between them. CDR3 sequence (DNA): TGCGCCAGCAGCTTGGGAGGGGCGAATGAGCAGTTCTTC. Protein: CASSLGGANEQFF.

The chain is built from TRBV12-3 or TRBV12-4 and TRBJ2-5; 15 bases line up with TRBD2. With V trimmed by 10 bases and J by 2 bases, 17 bases remained unmatched. This CDR3 is 19 amino acids long. This chain's CDR3 is CAISASTGTSGRWQETQYF. The CDR3 DNA is TGTGCCATCAGCGCCTCAACCGGGACTAGCGGGAGGTGGCAAGAGACCCAGTACTTC.

With respect to this clonotype: One end of the junction is discordant with germline, which a read error may explain. CDR3 sequence: CASSLWAGLAGAWEVF. CDR3 nucleotide sequence: TGTGCCAGCAGTCTCTGGGCGGGACTAGCGGGTGCATGGGAGGTCTTC. This chain links TRBV28 with TRBJ2-1; 12 nucleotides line up with TRBD2. Germline CDR1 reads MDHEN; CDR2 reads SYDVKM. This CDR3 spans 16 amino acids. Drawing the rest from reference TRBV28 and TRBJ2-1, the complete variable domain is DVKVTQSSRYLVKRTGEKVFLECVQDMDHENMFWYRQDPGLGLRLIYFSYDVKMKEKGDIPEGYSVSREKKERFSLILESASTNQTSMYLCASSLWAGLAGAWEVFGPGTRLTVL.

Only a few counts were recorded for this clonotype. The V call is TRBV27, the J call TRBJ2-1; 7 bases align to TRBD2. The V gene end was trimmed by 5 bases and the J gene end by 10 bases; junction bases not matched to a gene: 17. CDR1 is MNHEY and CDR2 is SMNVEV in the germline V gene (reference sequence). The CDR3 sequence is 16 residues long. The CDR3 here is CASSPRGDYSKREQFF. CDR3 nucleotides: TGTGCCAGCAGTCCCCGGGGGGACTACTCAAAGAGGGAGCAGTTCTTC.

V usage is TRBV4-3 and J usage is TRBJ2-5; 9 bases map to TRBD2. The ends lost 1 base at V and 2 bases at J; junction bases unmatched: 2. CDR3 length equals 15 residues. The germline gives CDR1 LGHNA, CDR2 YSLEER. DNA of the CDR3: TGCGCCAGCAGCCAAGGACTAGCGGAACAAGAGACCCAGTACTTC. It specifies CASSQGLAEQETQYF.

This clonotype occurred a few times. The chain is built from TRBV12-3 or TRBV12-4 and TRBJ2-1, with TRBD2 as a possible D gene (5 bases). Trimming pared 7 bases from V and 8 bases from J, leaving 18 bases between. This CDR3 region has 14 residues. CDR3 sequence (DNA): TGTGCCAGCACCCATAGCGTGGCGGCTGATGAGCAGTTCTTC. It specifies CASTHSVAADEQFF.

This chain uses TRBV19 with TRBJ2-6, with D maybe TRBD2 (6 bases). CDR3 length equals 17 residues. The V end was cut by 4 bases, the J end by 5 bases, with 18 bases between. The germline V gene has CDR1 LNHDA and CDR2 SQIVND (reference sequence). As DNA, the CDR3 is TGTGCCAGTAGTACCTCGACTAGTAGTTACTGGGCCAACGTCCTGACTTTC. This encodes CASSTSTSSYWANVLTF.

In its sample, this clonotype was seen a few times. This chain joins TRBV20-1 and TRBJ2-3; tentative D call: TRBD1 (6 bases). The CDR3 length is 15 residues. The germline V and J ends were trimmed by 2 bases and 2 bases, with 14 bases remaining between them. Germline CDR1 is DFQATT and CDR2 is SNEGSKA (reference sequence). CDR3 region: CSARNRELVTDTQYF. The DNA of the CDR3 is TGCAGTGCTAGAAACAGGGAGTTGGTCACAGATACGCAGTATTTT.

The V gene is TRBV19, the J gene TRBJ2-5; possible D gene TRBD2, 5 bases. CDR1 and CDR2 (germline): LNHDA, SQIVND (reference sequence). Trimming removed 3 bases from V and 2 bases from J, with 13 bases in between. The CDR3 has 15 residues. CDR3 residues: CASSIEGSYQETQYF. CDR3 DNA: TGTGCCAGTAGTATCGAGGGATCATATCAAGAGACCCAGTACTTC.

In its sample, this clonotype was seen a few times. V and J are TRBV7-9 and TRBJ2-7; no definite D call. V lost 5 bases and J 6 bases, leaving 8 bases between the germline ends. The CDR3 loop spans 11 amino acids. Germline V gives CDR1 SEHNR, CDR2 FQNEAQ (reference sequence). CDR3 residues: CASSHSIEQYF. As DNA, the CDR3 is TGTGCCAGCAGCCATAGTATCGAGCAGTACTTC.